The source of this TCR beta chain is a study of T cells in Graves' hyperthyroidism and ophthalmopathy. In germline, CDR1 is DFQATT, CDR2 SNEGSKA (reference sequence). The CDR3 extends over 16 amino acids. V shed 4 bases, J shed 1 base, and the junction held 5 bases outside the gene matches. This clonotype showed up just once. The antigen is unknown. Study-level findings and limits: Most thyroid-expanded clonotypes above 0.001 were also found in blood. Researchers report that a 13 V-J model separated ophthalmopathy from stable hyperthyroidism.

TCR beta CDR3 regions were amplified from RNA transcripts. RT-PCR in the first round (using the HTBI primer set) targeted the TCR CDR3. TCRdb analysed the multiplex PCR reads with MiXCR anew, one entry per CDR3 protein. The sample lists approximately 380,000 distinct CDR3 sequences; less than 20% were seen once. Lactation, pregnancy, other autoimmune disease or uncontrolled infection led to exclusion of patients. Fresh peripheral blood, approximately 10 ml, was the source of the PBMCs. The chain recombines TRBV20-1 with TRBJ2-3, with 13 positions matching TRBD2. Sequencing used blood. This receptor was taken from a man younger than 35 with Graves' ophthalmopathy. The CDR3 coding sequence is TGCAGTGCTACTTCCGGGACTAGCGGGGGCACAGATACGCAGTATTTT. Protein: CSATSGTSGGTDTQYF.